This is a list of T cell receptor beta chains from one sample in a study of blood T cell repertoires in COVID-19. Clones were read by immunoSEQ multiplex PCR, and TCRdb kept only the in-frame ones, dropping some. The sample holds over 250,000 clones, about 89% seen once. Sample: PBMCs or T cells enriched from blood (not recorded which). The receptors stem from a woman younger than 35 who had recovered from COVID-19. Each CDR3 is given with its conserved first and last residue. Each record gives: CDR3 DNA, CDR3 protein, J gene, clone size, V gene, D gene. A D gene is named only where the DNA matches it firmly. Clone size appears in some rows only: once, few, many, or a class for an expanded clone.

CDR3nt: TGTGCCAGCAGCTTCGCCGGACTAGCGGACCCCTCCTACGAGCAGTACTTC; CDR3aa: CASSFAGLADPSYEQYF; j_gene: TRBJ2-7; abundance: .; v_gene: TRBV5-6; d_gene: TRBD2
CDR3nt: TGCGCCACGCAGGGAATGGTCAACACCGGGGAGCTGTTTTTT; CDR3aa: CATQGMVNTGELFF; j_gene: TRBJ2-2; abundance: .; v_gene: TRBV10-2; d_gene: .
CDR3nt: TGCGCCAGCAGCTTGGTACCCACAGGTCAGCCCCAGCATTTT; CDR3aa: CASSLVPTGQPQHF; j_gene: TRBJ1-5; abundance: .; v_gene: TRBV5-1; d_gene: .
CDR3nt: TGTGCCAGTACCGACGTGGGCCCTTTAAACTATGGCTACACCTTC; CDR3aa: CASTDVGPLNYGYTF; j_gene: TRBJ1-2; abundance: .; v_gene: TRBV19; d_gene: .
CDR3nt: TGTGCCAGCAGCGTGGGGACAGAGCCCTACGAGCAGTACTTC; CDR3aa: CASSVGTEPYEQYF; j_gene: TRBJ2-7; abundance: .; v_gene: TRBV11-2; d_gene: TRBD1
CDR3nt: TGTGCCAGCAGGCGTAAGACAGGGACTGGGGCCAACGTCCTGACTTTC; CDR3aa: CASRRKTGTGANVLTF; j_gene: TRBJ2-6; abundance: .; v_gene: TRBV28; d_gene: TRBD1
CDR3nt: TGTGCCAGCTCACCCCCAGGACAGCCGGTCGGGTACACCTTC; CDR3aa: CASSPPGQPVGYTF; j_gene: TRBJ1-2; abundance: .; v_gene: TRBV18; d_gene: .
CDR3nt: TGTGCCAGTCAAGGACACCCTAATCAGCCCCAGCATTTT; CDR3aa: CASQGHPNQPQHF; j_gene: TRBJ1-5; abundance: .; v_gene: TRBV27; d_gene: .
CDR3nt: TGTGCCAGCAGCTTACGCGGGGGTGTGAACGAGCAGTACTTC; CDR3aa: CASSLRGGVNEQYF; j_gene: TRBJ2-7; abundance: .; v_gene: TRBV7-2; d_gene: TRBD2
CDR3nt: TGTGCCAGTAGTCCGGGGAGGGGCCTTAACACTGAAGCTTTCTTT; CDR3aa: CASSPGRGLNTEAFF; j_gene: TRBJ1-1; abundance: .; v_gene: TRBV19; d_gene: .
CDR3nt: TGTGCCAGCAGTTACGGACGGGGCACTGAAGCTTTCTTT; CDR3aa: CASSYGRGTEAFF; j_gene: TRBJ1-1; abundance: .; v_gene: TRBV12-3/TRBV12-4; d_gene: .
CDR3nt: TGTGCCAGCAGCTTGCTAGACGAGGAGACCCAGTACTTC; CDR3aa: CASSLLDEETQYF; j_gene: TRBJ2-5; abundance: once; v_gene: TRBV5-6; d_gene: .
CDR3nt: TGCGCCAGCAGCTTGGTAGTCCAGGGCGGAGAAGGCTACACCTTC; CDR3aa: CASSLVVQGGEGYTF; j_gene: TRBJ1-2; abundance: .; v_gene: TRBV5-1; d_gene: .
CDR3nt: TGTGCCAGCAGCTTAGGTGGGCACCCCAATGAGCAGTTCTTC; CDR3aa: CASSLGGHPNEQFF; j_gene: TRBJ2-1; abundance: .; v_gene: TRBV7-9; d_gene: .
CDR3nt: TGTGCCAGCAGCCAAAGTGGTGGCAGGGGGTGGAAGTACGAGCAGTACTTC; CDR3aa: CASSQSGGRGWKYEQYF; j_gene: TRBJ2-7; abundance: .; v_gene: TRBV14; d_gene: TRBD1
CDR3nt: TGTGCCAGCAGTTACTTAACCGGGACAGGGAGGTTCAATGAGCAGTTCTTC; CDR3aa: CASSYLTGTGRFNEQFF; j_gene: TRBJ2-1; abundance: .; v_gene: TRBV6-2/TRBV6-3; d_gene: TRBD1
CDR3nt: TGCGCCAGCAGTTCCGGGACAAACGATCTTGCGCTCAGGGGCTACACCTTC; CDR3aa: CASSSGTNDLALRGYTF; j_gene: TRBJ1-2; abundance: .; v_gene: TRBV5-1; d_gene: .
CDR3nt: TGCGCCAGCAGCCTGATCGGGACTAGCGGGGGAAATCAAGAGACCCAGTACTTC; CDR3aa: CASSLIGTSGGNQETQYF; j_gene: TRBJ2-5; abundance: .; v_gene: TRBV4-1; d_gene: TRBD2
CDR3nt: TGTGCCTGGAGTGGGGAGGGATTCCAGCCCCAGCATTTT; CDR3aa: CAWSGEGFQPQHF; j_gene: TRBJ1-5; abundance: .; v_gene: TRBV30; d_gene: .
CDR3nt: TGTGCCAGCAGCTTAGCACAGAATGGCTACACCTTC; CDR3aa: CASSLAQNGYTF; j_gene: TRBJ1-2; abundance: .; v_gene: TRBV7-9; d_gene: .
CDR3nt: TGTGCCAGCATCAGGTCTGGAAGAGGGGGCTACACCTTC; CDR3aa: CASIRSGRGGYTF; j_gene: TRBJ1-2; abundance: .; v_gene: TRBV2; d_gene: .
CDR3nt: TGTGCCAGCAGCTTAGGATCCCCGGGACAGGAAAATGAAAAACTGTTTTTT; CDR3aa: CASSLGSPGQENEKLFF; j_gene: TRBJ1-4; abundance: .; v_gene: TRBV7-9; d_gene: TRBD1
CDR3nt: TGTGCCAGCAGCTTGACTAGCGTCGCCTACGAGCAGTACTTC; CDR3aa: CASSLTSVAYEQYF; j_gene: TRBJ2-7; abundance: .; v_gene: TRBV11-2; d_gene: TRBD2
CDR3nt: TGCGCCAGCAGCCAAGCCACTTTTCAGGGGAACACTGAAGCTTTCTTT; CDR3aa: CASSQATFQGNTEAFF; j_gene: TRBJ1-1; abundance: .; v_gene: TRBV4-1; d_gene: .
CDR3nt: TGTGCCAGCAGCTGGGACAGGGGTGGGGGCGAGCAGTACTTC; CDR3aa: CASSWDRGGGEQYF; j_gene: TRBJ2-7; abundance: .; v_gene: TRBV11-2; d_gene: TRBD1
CDR3nt: TGTGCCAGCAGCCGACAGGGGGCATCAAGCTCCTATAATTCACCCCTCCACTTT; CDR3aa: CASSRQGASSSYNSPLHF; j_gene: TRBJ1-6; abundance: .; v_gene: TRBV6-6; d_gene: TRBD1
CDR3nt: TGTGCCAGCAGCTTACGAGCGTCGGATACGCAGTATTTT; CDR3aa: CASSLRASDTQYF; j_gene: TRBJ2-3; abundance: .; v_gene: TRBV11-3; d_gene: .
CDR3nt: TGTGCCAGTAGTTCCCCGGGACAGGGTCGGGCGGAGACCCAGTACTTC; CDR3aa: CASSSPGQGRAETQYF; j_gene: TRBJ2-5; abundance: .; v_gene: TRBV19; d_gene: TRBD1
CDR3nt: TGTGCCAGCATCGGGCCAGGGCTCTACGAGCAGTACTTC; CDR3aa: CASIGPGLYEQYF; j_gene: TRBJ2-7; abundance: .; v_gene: TRBV6-5; d_gene: .
CDR3nt: TGTGCCAGCAGCCTCCCCACTAGCGGGAGAGGCCCCGGGGAGCTGTTTTTT; CDR3aa: CASSLPTSGRGPGELFF; j_gene: TRBJ2-2; abundance: once; v_gene: TRBV11-2; d_gene: TRBD2
CDR3nt: TGTGCCAGCAGCTTATATGTGAATCAGCCCCAGCATTTT; CDR3aa: CASSLYVNQPQHF; j_gene: TRBJ1-5; abundance: .; v_gene: TRBV7-9; d_gene: .
CDR3nt: TGTGCCAGCAGTGTAATAGGGACTGGGCTAGCGGGAGGAAGGGAGACCCAGTACTTC; CDR3aa: CASSVIGTGLAGGRETQYF; j_gene: TRBJ2-5; abundance: .; v_gene: TRBV2; d_gene: TRBD2
CDR3nt: TGTGCCACCAGCAGCTCTCTACCTCCTTCTAACTATGGCTACACCTTC; CDR3aa: CATSSSLPPSNYGYTF; j_gene: TRBJ1-2; abundance: .; v_gene: TRBV15; d_gene: .
CDR3nt: TGTGCCAGCAGCCCCCTTTCGACAGGGGGTCCCTACGAGCAGTACTTC; CDR3aa: CASSPLSTGGPYEQYF; j_gene: TRBJ2-7; abundance: .; v_gene: TRBV5-5; d_gene: TRBD1
CDR3nt: TGCGCCAGCAGCCAAGACCACAGGAACACTGAAGCTTTCTTT; CDR3aa: CASSQDHRNTEAFF; j_gene: TRBJ1-1; abundance: .; v_gene: TRBV4-1; d_gene: .
CDR3nt: TGTGCCAGCAGTTTCTCGGGACAAATCCAAGAGACCCAGTACTTC; CDR3aa: CASSFSGQIQETQYF; j_gene: TRBJ2-5; abundance: .; v_gene: TRBV27; d_gene: .
CDR3nt: TGTGCCAGCAGCGTACTAGCGGGAGTACACGGGGAGCTGTTTTTT; CDR3aa: CASSVLAGVHGELFF; j_gene: TRBJ2-2; abundance: .; v_gene: TRBV9; d_gene: TRBD2
CDR3nt: TGTGCCAGCAGCCCTGACAGGGCCGACTATAATTCACCCCTCCACTTT; CDR3aa: CASSPDRADYNSPLHF; j_gene: TRBJ1-6; abundance: few; v_gene: TRBV6-6; d_gene: TRBD1
CDR3nt: TGTGCCAGCAGCTTAATAGGAGGCTCCGTATCGAACACCAGGGAGCTGTTTTTT; CDR3aa: CASSLIGGSVSNTRELFF; j_gene: TRBJ2-2; abundance: .; v_gene: TRBV7-2; d_gene: .
CDR3nt: TGTGCCAGCAGCCCCGGACTAGCGGGGCGAAGCACAGATACGCAGTATTTT; CDR3aa: CASSPGLAGRSTDTQYF; j_gene: TRBJ2-3; abundance: once; v_gene: TRBV7-9; d_gene: TRBD2
CDR3nt: TGTGCCAGCAGTTTAGGAGCGGTCAATGAGCAGTTCTTC; CDR3aa: CASSLGAVNEQFF; j_gene: TRBJ2-1; abundance: .; v_gene: TRBV12-3/TRBV12-4; d_gene: .
CDR3nt: TGCGCCAGCAGTGAGGTCCCAGGGGCCTATGGCTACACCTTC; CDR3aa: CASSEVPGAYGYTF; j_gene: TRBJ1-2; abundance: .; v_gene: TRBV10-2; d_gene: .
CDR3nt: TGTGCCAGCACCCCCCCACAGGGGGCAAACACTGAAGCTTTCTTT; CDR3aa: CASTPPQGANTEAFF; j_gene: TRBJ1-1; abundance: .; v_gene: TRBV6-4; d_gene: TRBD1
CDR3nt: TGTGCCAGTAGTTTGAACAGCCAAGAGACCCAGTACTTC; CDR3aa: CASSLNSQETQYF; j_gene: TRBJ2-5; abundance: few; v_gene: TRBV19; d_gene: .
CDR3nt: TGTGCCAGCAGTTTCCCCACAGACAACTATGGCTACACCTTC; CDR3aa: CASSFPTDNYGYTF; j_gene: TRBJ1-2; abundance: .; v_gene: TRBV28; d_gene: .
CDR3nt: TGTGCCAGCTCACCAAGGGCGGGGACAGGGGGCATACCCGAGCAGTTCTTC; CDR3aa: CASSPRAGTGGIPEQFF; j_gene: TRBJ2-1; abundance: .; v_gene: TRBV18; d_gene: TRBD1
CDR3nt: TGTGCCAGCAGCTTAATCTTACTAGGGACAGGGTACAATGAGCAGTTCTTC; CDR3aa: CASSLILLGTGYNEQFF; j_gene: TRBJ2-1; abundance: .; v_gene: TRBV7-3; d_gene: TRBD1
CDR3nt: TGTGCCTGGAGTCCTACACTAGCGGGGATGGACGAGCAGTACTTC; CDR3aa: CAWSPTLAGMDEQYF; j_gene: TRBJ2-7; abundance: .; v_gene: TRBV30; d_gene: TRBD2